This entry lists 17 T cell receptor beta chains sequenced from one sample in a study of cytomegalovirus exposure and HLA in healthy donors. PCR amplification relied on 60 Vbeta primers (plus 13 Jbeta primers). The assay was immunoSEQ multiplex PCR, and TCRdb's table has in-frame clones only and misses some. Counted here are 110,000 or so clones, 74% occurring once; the ten biggest clones make up about 2%. The material sequenced was PBMCs. Every receptor here comes from a human donor in good health.

The chain joins TRBV28 to TRBJ2-5, with D possibly matching TRBD2 (5 bases). The DNA end is a closer match to TRBJ2-7, so the J assignment may be wrong. The CDR3 totals 13 residues. Germline-derived CDR1 and CDR2 are MDHEN and SYDVKM. This CDR3 reads CARRRGRTYEQYF. The CDR3 DNA follows: TGTGCCCGGAGGCGCGGCAGAACCTACGAGCAGTACTTC.

The chain employs TRBV5-1 and TRBJ2-3; TRBD1 aligns across 9 bases. The CDR3 is 14 amino acids. The V gene's germline CDR1 is SGHRS and CDR2 YFSETQ. Trimming removed 1 base from V and 9 bases from J; junction bases left unmatched: 6. CDR3 sequence reads: CASSLNLGTGTQYF. Here the CDR3 DNA reads TGCGCCAGCAGCTTGAACCTAGGGACAGGGACGCAGTATTTT. The full variable domain, completed using reference TRBV5-1 and TRBJ2-3, is KAGVTQTPRYLIKTRGQQVTLSCSPISGHRSVSWYQQTPGQGLQFLFEYFSETQRNKGNFPGRFSGRQFSNSRSEMNVSTLELGDSALYLCASSLNLGTGTQYFGPGTRLTVL.

The chain links TRBV30 to TRBJ2-7; 11 bases line up with TRBD1. The V gene's germline CDR1 is GTSNPN and CDR2 SVGIG (reference sequence). Unmatched junction bases numbered 6, after V lost 3 bases and J lost 5 bases. The CDR3 length is 14 residues. The chain's CDR3 is CAWSEGQGADEQYF. The DNA of the CDR3 is TGTGCCTGGAGCGAAGGACAGGGGGCCGACGAGCAGTACTTC.

This clone has only a few counts. The genes are TRBV5-1 and TRBJ1-2; weak D call: TRBD1 (6 bases). Germline CDR1 reads SGHRS; CDR2 reads YFSETQ. The V gene lost 5 bases and the J gene lost 3 bases, with 14 bases spanning the gap. The CDR3 is made up of 14 amino acids. The CDR3 sequence: CASRELGAHYGYTF. CDR3 nucleotide sequence: TGCGCCAGCAGAGAATTGGGGGCGCACTATGGCTACACCTTC. Filled out from reference TRBV5-1 and TRBJ1-2, the complete variable domain reads KAGVTQTPRYLIKTRGQQVTLSCSPISGHRSVSWYQQTPGQGLQFLFEYFSETQRNKGNFPGRFSGRQFSNSRSEMNVSTLELGDSALYLCASRELGAHYGYTFGSGTRLTVV.

The gene calls are TRBV5-1 and TRBJ1-5; D is uncertain. The CDR3 runs to 14 residues. Looked up from germline, CDR1 is SGHRS and CDR2 is YFSETQ. The ends were cut back, 0 bases at V and 0 bases at J, with 4 bases in the middle. The CDR3 sequence is CASSLDYSNQPQHF. DNA for the CDR3: TGCGCCAGCAGCTTGGATTATAGCAATCAGCCCCAGCATTTT.

V gene TRBV7-6 combines with J gene TRBJ2-3; 7 bases match TRBD2. The CDR3 spans 14 residues. V was clipped by 1 base and J by 11 bases; unmatched bases: 9. The germline gives CDR1 SGHVS, CDR2 FNYEAQ. The CDR3 loop is CASSLEDRGEQQYF. DNA of the CDR3: TGTGCCAGCAGCTTAGAGGATCGGGGGGAACAGCAGTATTTT. Together with reference TRBV7-6 and TRBJ2-3, the CDR3 gives the full variable domain: GAGVSQSPRYKVTKRGQDVALRCDPISGHVSLYWYRQALGQGPEFLTYFNYEAQQDKSGLPNDRFSAERPEGSISTLTIQRTEQRDSAMYRCASSLEDRGEQQYFGPGTRLTVL.

This chain connects TRBV9 to TRBJ2-1, with 12 bases matching TRBD2. CDR1 is SGDLS and CDR2 is YYNGEE in the germline V gene. This CDR3 comprises 15 residues. V was pared by 2 bases and J by 8 bases, with 5 bases of the junction left unmatched. CDR3 coding DNA: TGTGCCAGCAGCGTGACTAGCGGGGGTAGGTATGAGCAGTTCTTC. The encoded protein is CASSVTSGGRYEQFF.

The chain employs TRBV5-4 and TRBJ2-7, with a possible D match to TRBD1 (6 bases). Germline assignment: CDR1 SGHNT and CDR2 YYREEE (reference sequence). V lost 1 base, J lost 6 bases, and 11 bases lay in between. The CDR3 covers 13 residues. The CDR3 sequence is CASSLNRVREQYF. Written as DNA, the CDR3 is TGTGCCAGCAGCTTGAACAGGGTGCGCGAGCAGTACTTC.

This clone was found a few times. This rearrangement joins TRBV5-1 to TRBJ2-7; a possible D gene is TRBD1 (5 bases). V was shortened by 3 bases and J by 3 bases, with 7 bases between the two germline ends. CDR3 length: 12 amino acids. Germline assignment: CDR1 SGHRS and CDR2 YFSETQ. As DNA, the CDR3 is TGCGCCAGCAGCTCGACAGACTACGAGCAGTACTTC. Protein: CASSSTDYEQYF.

This clone was counted only a few times. V and J are TRBV30 and TRBJ1-4; 7 bases are shared with TRBD1. Germline V lookup: CDR1 GTSNPN, CDR2 SVGIG (reference sequence). Losses at the gene ends were 5 bases for V and 3 bases for J; bases not matched to a gene: 9. This CDR3 has 15 amino acids. In DNA, the CDR3 is TGTGCCTGGGGACTTCGACAGGGCTCTAATGAAAAACTGTTTTTT. It yields the protein CAWGLRQGSNEKLFF. Looking up the rest from reference TRBV30 and TRBJ1-4 gives the full variable domain: SQTIHQWPATLVQPVGSPLSLECTVEGTSNPNLYWYRQAAGRGLQLLFYSVGIGQISSEVPQNLSASRPQDRQFILSSKKLLLSDSGFYLCAWGLRQGSNEKLFFGSGTQLSVL.

This sequence joins TRBV28 and TRBJ1-2; D might be TRBD1 (5 bases). This CDR3 region has 13 residues. The germline gives CDR1 MDHEN, CDR2 SYDVKM. Trimming shortened V by 6 bases and J by 4 bases, and 12 bases separated the two germline ends. The DNA of the CDR3 is TGTGCCAGCAGAACAGGTTTAATCTATGGCTACACCTTC. Its translation is CASRTGLIYGYTF.

The genes are TRBV28 and TRBJ1-1; tentatively, D is TRBD1 (5 bases). The V end lost 6 bases, the J end lost 5 bases, and 19 bases lay between the germline ends. This CDR3 is built from 15 residues. Germline values: CDR1 MDHEN, CDR2 SYDVKM. The CDR3 protein is CASSFGGRGLTEAFF. CDR3 DNA: TGTGCCAGCAGCTTTGGGGGGAGAGGGTTAACTGAAGCTTTCTTT. Full variable domain (remainder filled in from reference TRBV28 and TRBJ1-1): DVKVTQSSRYLVKRTGEKVFLECVQDMDHENMFWYRQDPGLGLRLIYFSYDVKMKEKGDIPEGYSVSREKKERFSLILESASTNQTSMYLCASSFGGRGLTEAFFGQGTRLTVV.

This clone was seen a handful of times. This sequence joins TRBV4-1 and TRBJ1-2; D is unresolved. Looked up from germline, CDR1 is MGHRA and CDR2 is YSYEKL. The CDR3 contains 18 residues. V shed 4 bases and J shed 3 bases, with 24 bases lying between them. In DNA form, the CDR3 reads TGCGCCAGCAGCCCAACGGACTTCTTGGGAAGCCAGGACTATGGCTACACCTTC. Protein product: CASSPTDFLGSQDYGYTF.

The chain has TRBV29-1 and TRBJ2-1, with D possibly matching TRBD1 (5 bases). V gave up 5 bases and J gave up 9 bases, with 23 bases separating them. Germline V gene sequence: CDR1 SQVTM, CDR2 ANQGSEA. The CDR3 covers 15 residues. CDR3 residues: CSVPGSGRVWGEQFF. The CDR3 DNA follows: TGCAGCGTTCCCGGGTCGGGCAGGGTATGGGGTGAGCAGTTCTTC.

V gene TRBV2 combines with J gene TRBJ2-5; TRBD1 aligns across 8 bases. Germline V gene lookup returns CDR1 SNHLY and CDR2 FYNNEI. V shed 5 bases, J shed 7 bases, and the junction held 12 bases outside the gene matches. The CDR3 extends over 15 amino acids. The CDR3 here is CASSFDRGFNRTQYF. DNA of the CDR3: TGTGCCAGCAGTTTCGACAGGGGATTTAATCGGACCCAGTACTTC.

V usage is TRBV5-1 and J usage is TRBJ1-2; TRBD1 is a possible D gene (5 bases). CDR1 SGHRS and CDR2 YFSETQ come from the germline V gene. This CDR3 is built from 11 residues. Trimming removed 4 bases from V and 5 bases from J, with 6 bases in between. The chain's CDR3 is CASSRGYGYTF. DNA for the CDR3: TGCGCCAGCAGCCGGGGGTATGGCTACACCTTC.

This rearrangement joins TRBV5-1 to TRBJ2-7; TRBD2 agrees at 7 bases. In germline, CDR1 is SGHRS, CDR2 YFSETQ. V was pared by 4 bases and J by 1 base, with 5 bases of the junction left unmatched. This CDR3 contains 14 residues. The CDR3 is CASSAGTTSYEQYF. Written as DNA, the CDR3 is TGCGCCAGCAGCGCGGGGACTACGTCCTACGAGCAGTACTTC.